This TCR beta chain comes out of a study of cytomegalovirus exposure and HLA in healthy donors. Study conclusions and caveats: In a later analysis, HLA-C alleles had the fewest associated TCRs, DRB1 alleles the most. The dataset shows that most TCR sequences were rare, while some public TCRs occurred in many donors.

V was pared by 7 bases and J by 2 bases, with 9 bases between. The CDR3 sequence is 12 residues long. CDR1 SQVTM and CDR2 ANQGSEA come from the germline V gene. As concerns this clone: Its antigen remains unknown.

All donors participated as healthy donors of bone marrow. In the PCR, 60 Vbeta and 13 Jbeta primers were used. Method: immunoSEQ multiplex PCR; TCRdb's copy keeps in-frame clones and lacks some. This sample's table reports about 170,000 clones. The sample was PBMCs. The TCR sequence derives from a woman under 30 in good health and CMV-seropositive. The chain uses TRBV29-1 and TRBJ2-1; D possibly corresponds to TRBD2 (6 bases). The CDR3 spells CSGGVTYNEQFF. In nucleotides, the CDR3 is TGCAGCGGGGGGGTAACCTACAATGAGCAGTTCTTC.